This is a list of T cell receptor beta chains from one sample in a study of blood T cell repertoires in COVID-19. Measured with immunoSEQ multiplex PCR; TCRdb has only the in-frame clones, and not every one. The table includes fewer than 350,000 clones, approximately 88% detected once. The sequencing input was peripheral blood. These receptors were taken from a woman aged 30 to 39 with COVID-19, enrolled during active disease. Both conserved end residues are part of each CDR3. D genes are given only for firm matches. A row's size may be missing; if present it is once, few, many or a size class.

d_call,j_call,v_call,clone_size,cdr3_aa,cdr3_nt
NA,TRBJ1-2,TRBV6-2/TRBV6-3,NA,CASSPDSGLYGYTF,TGTGCCAGCAGTCCGGACAGCGGACTCTATGGCTACACCTTC
TRBD2,TRBJ2-3,TRBV14,NA,CASSLLAGNTDTQYF,TGTGCCAGCAGTCTCCTAGCGGGGAACACAGATACGCAGTATTTT
NA,TRBJ1-1,TRBV7-2,NA,CASSSGHGGPGAFF,TGTGCCAGCAGCTCGGGGCATGGGGGCCCTGGAGCTTTCTTT
TRBD2,TRBJ2-1,TRBV7-8,once,CASSLVSGGAQFF,TGTGCCAGCAGCTTAGTTAGCGGGGGGGCTCAGTTCTTC
TRBD1,TRBJ2-5,TRBV2,NA,CASSRDRSLAAQYF,TGTGCCAGCAGCCGGGACAGGTCCCTAGCAGCCCAGTACTTC
TRBD1,TRBJ2-1,TRBV3-1/TRBV3-2,NA,CASSQDDLGGAFF,TGTGCCAGCAGCCAAGATGATCTAGGGGGCGCCTTCTTC
TRBD1,TRBJ1-2,TRBV30,NA,CAWSLRTGGLYGYTF,TGTGCCTGGAGCCTTAGGACAGGGGGGCTCTATGGCTACACCTTC
TRBD1,TRBJ2-5,TRBV24-1,NA,CATSPTGGLETQYF,TGTGCCACCAGCCCGACAGGGGGGCTAGAGACCCAGTACTTC
NA,TRBJ1-5,TRBV6-4,NA,CASSDSETGSNQPQHF,TGTGCCAGCAGTGACTCCGAAACAGGTAGCAATCAGCCCCAGCATTTT
TRBD2,TRBJ2-4,TRBV2,NA,CASSRTSGGNIQYF,TGTGCCAGCAGTAGGACTAGCGGGGGTAACATTCAGTACTTC
TRBD2,TRBJ2-5,TRBV13,NA,CASSVLTSGGQETQYF,TGTGCCAGCAGCGTATTGACTAGCGGGGGCCAAGAGACCCAGTACTTC
NA,TRBJ2-1,TRBV28,NA,CASSSSGHLVDEQFF,TGTGCCAGCAGTTCCTCGGGACATCTCGTCGATGAGCAGTTCTTC